Below, 9 T cell receptor beta chains from the same sample are listed, as sequenced in a study of radiotherapy plus CTLA-4 blockade in lung cancer. This table comes from immunoSEQ multiplex PCR, and its TCRdb copy is limited to in-frame clones, with some not included. Among tens of thousands of clones listed, 83% were seen once. This specimen consisted of peripheral blood, obtained from a patient treated with radiotherapy plus ipilimumab. The origin of the receptors is a human donor with non-small cell lung cancer who had stable disease on radiotherapy plus ipilimumab.

This chain links TRBV11-1 with TRBJ1-1; D is uncertain. The CDR3 spans 14 residues. Looked up from germline, CDR1 is SGHAT and CDR2 is FQDESV (reference sequence). V dropped 3 bases and J dropped 3 bases, with 11 bases sitting between them. The CDR3, as DNA: TGTGCCAGCAGCTTTGGCTTCCCAGACACTGAAGCTTTCTTT. Its protein is CASSFGFPDTEAFF.

The chain combines TRBV5-1 with TRBJ2-5; D gene uncertain. The germline V gene has CDR1 SGHRS and CDR2 YFSETQ. V gave up 2 bases and J gave up 2 bases, with 13 bases separating them. CDR3 length equals 15 residues. The CDR3 loop is CASSLSGTVQETQYF. The CDR3 DNA reads TGCGCCAGCAGCTTAAGTGGAACAGTACAAGAGACCCAGTACTTC. Together with reference TRBV5-1 and TRBJ2-5, the CDR3 gives the full variable domain: KAGVTQTPRYLIKTRGQQVTLSCSPISGHRSVSWYQQTPGQGLQFLFEYFSETQRNKGNFPGRFSGRQFSNSRSEMNVSTLELGDSALYLCASSLSGTVQETQYFGPGTRLLVL.

This chain links TRBV7-8 with TRBJ2-3; no clear D gene. Germline CDR1 reads SGHVS; CDR2 reads FQNEAQ. V lost 6 bases, J lost 1 base, and 8 bases lay in between. The CDR3 runs 13 residues. The CDR3 coding sequence is TGTGCCAGCAGTACCGAACGCACAGATACGCAGTATTTT. Translation: CASSTERTDTQYF.

The chain has TRBV18 and TRBJ1-6; TRBD1 is a possible D gene (5 bases). V was shortened by 4 bases and J by 7 bases, with 14 bases between the two germline ends. The CDR3 length is 15 residues. From germline, CDR1 is KGHSH and CDR2 LQKENI. The CDR3 sequence is CASSRGGAGNSPLHF. The CDR3 nucleotides are TGTGCCAGCTCACGCGGTGGGGCAGGGAATTCACCCCTCCACTTT.

A single count supports this clone. This sequence joins TRBV9 and TRBJ1-1, with D perhaps matching TRBD1 (6 bases). V shed 2 bases and J shed 4 bases, with 15 bases lying between them. CDR3 length equals 15 residues. From germline, CDR1 is SGDLS and CDR2 YYNGEE. The CDR3 spells CASSVSGAFGTEAFF. In DNA form, the CDR3 reads TGTGCCAGCAGCGTCTCAGGGGCTTTTGGCACTGAAGCTTTCTTT.

This chain connects TRBV2 to TRBJ2-1, with 10 positions matching TRBD1. Looked up from germline, CDR1 is SNHLY and CDR2 is FYNNEI. The V segment lost 6 bases and the J segment 6 bases; nucleotides outside the gene matches: 2. The CDR3 runs 13 residues. Written as DNA, the CDR3 is TGTGCCAGCAGGAGGACAGGGGGCAATGAGCAGTTCTTC. It specifies CASRRTGGNEQFF.

This clone was counted once. This CDR3 is CSVCRDEAFF. The CDR3 DNA is TGCAGCGTTTGTCGGGATGAAGCTTTCTTT. This chain links TRBV29-1 with TRBJ1-1, with D unclear. Per the germline V gene, CDR1 is SQVTM and CDR2 is ANQGSEA. The CDR3 extends over 10 amino acids. V lost 5 bases to trimming and J lost 7 bases, with 8 bases between them. Variable domain in full (rest from reference TRBV29-1 and TRBJ1-1): SAVISQKPSRDICQRGTSLTIQCQVDSQVTMMFWYRQQPGQSLTLIATANQGSEATYESGFVIDKFPISRPNLTFSTLTVSNMSPEDSSIYLCSVCRDEAFFGQGTRLTVV.

For this clone: Different DNA sequences within this sample yield the same CDR3. The chain combines TRBV28 with TRBJ2-7; 10 nucleotides line up with TRBD2. The germline V gene encodes CDR1 MDHEN and CDR2 SYDVKM. J was trimmed by 3 bases and V by 1 base; bases with no gene match: 6. The CDR3 totals 16 residues. CDR3: CASSLSGSGRRYEQYF. Written as DNA, the CDR3 is TGTGCCAGCAGTTTATCGGGTAGCGGGAGGCGCTACGAGCAGTACTTC.

This chain joins TRBV28 and TRBJ2-1; 7 nucleotides agree with TRBD1. The CDR3 sequence is 13 residues long. Losses at the gene ends were 5 bases for V and 6 bases for J; bases not matched to a gene: 4. The germline V gene encodes CDR1 MDHEN and CDR2 SYDVKM. The CDR3 coding sequence is TGTGCCAGCAGTCTGGACAGGATCAATGAGCAGTTCTTC. Translating gives CASSLDRINEQFF.